This TCR beta chain was identified during a study of blood T cells in healthy people across ages. The CDR3 loop spans 17 amino acids. The germline V gene has CDR1 DFQATT and CDR2 SNEGSKA (reference sequence). V gave up 5 bases and J gave up 6 bases; unmatched junction bases: 20. Alongside a J-beta primer mix, a sample-barcoded 5' primer served in a second PCR lasting roughly 7 to 11 cycles. MiXCR was run by TCRdb on the 5' RACE reads, yielding one entry per CDR3 protein. The repertoire has around 1,700,000 distinct CDR3 sequences, roughly 27% of them found once; the top ten carry 6.5% to 8.5%. This clonotype came up many times. The target antigen is unknown. Study-wide findings and caveats: Roughly linear age-related decline in beta diversity appeared, significant by age approximately 40.

The TCR was taken from a woman in her thirties in good health. The chain links TRBV20-1 to TRBJ2-7, with 9 bases identical to TRBD1. The source material was blood. The CDR3 is CSAASQGARSPRLEQYF. In nucleotides, the CDR3 is TGCAGTGCTGCCTCACAGGGGGCGCGTTCCCCTAGGCTCGAGCAGTACTTC.